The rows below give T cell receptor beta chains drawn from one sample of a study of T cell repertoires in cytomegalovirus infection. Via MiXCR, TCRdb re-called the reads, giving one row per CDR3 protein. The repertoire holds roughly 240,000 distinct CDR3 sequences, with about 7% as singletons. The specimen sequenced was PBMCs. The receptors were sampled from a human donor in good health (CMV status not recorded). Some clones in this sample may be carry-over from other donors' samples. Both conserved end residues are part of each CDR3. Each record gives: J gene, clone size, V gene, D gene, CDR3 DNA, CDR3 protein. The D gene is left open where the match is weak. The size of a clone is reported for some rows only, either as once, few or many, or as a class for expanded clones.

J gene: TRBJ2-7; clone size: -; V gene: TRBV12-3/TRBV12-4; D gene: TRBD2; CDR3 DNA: TGTGCCAGCAGACGGGGGGGGGCCGAGGAGCAGTACTTC; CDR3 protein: CASRRGGAEEQYF
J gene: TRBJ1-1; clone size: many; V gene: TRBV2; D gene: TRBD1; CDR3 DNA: TGTGCCAGCAGCCTAGGATGGACAGGGCGAACTGAAGCTTTCTTT; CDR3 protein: CASSLGWTGRTEAFF
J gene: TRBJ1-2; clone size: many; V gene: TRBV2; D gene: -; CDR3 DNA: TGTGCCAGCAGTCAAGACAGGATGCTTGGCTATGGCTACACCTTC; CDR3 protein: CASSQDRMLGYGYTF
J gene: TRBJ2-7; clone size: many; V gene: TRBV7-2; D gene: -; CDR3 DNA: TGTGCCAGCAACCTGACACCTGGCTCCTACGAGCAGTACTTC; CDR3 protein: CASNLTPGSYEQYF
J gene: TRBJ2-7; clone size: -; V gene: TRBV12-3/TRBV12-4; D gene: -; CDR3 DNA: TGTGCCAGCAGTTTGCCCACGGCGGTTTCCGAGCAGTACTTC; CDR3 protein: CASSLPTAVSEQYF
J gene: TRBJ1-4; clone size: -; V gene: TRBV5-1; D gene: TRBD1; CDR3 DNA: TGCGCCAGCAGCTCTTCCGGGACAGTAAATGAAAAACTGTTTTTT; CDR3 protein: CASSSSGTVNEKLFF
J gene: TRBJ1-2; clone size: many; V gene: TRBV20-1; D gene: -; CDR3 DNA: TGCAGTGCGATGGACAGCTATGGCTACACCTTC; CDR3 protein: CSAMDSYGYTF
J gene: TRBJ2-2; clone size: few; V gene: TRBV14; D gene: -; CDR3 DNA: TGTGCCAGCAGCCACCACAAGAACACCGGGGAGCTGTTTTTT; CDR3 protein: CASSHHKNTGELFF
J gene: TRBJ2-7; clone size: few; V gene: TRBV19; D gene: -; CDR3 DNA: TGTGCCAGTAGTATGGCAGGCGTCTCCTACGAGCAGTACTTC; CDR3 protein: CASSMAGVSYEQYF
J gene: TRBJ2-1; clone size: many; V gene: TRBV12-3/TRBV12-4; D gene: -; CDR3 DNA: TGTGCCAGCGAAAACGGACCTACTTACAATGAGCAGTTCTTC; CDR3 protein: CASENGPTYNEQFF
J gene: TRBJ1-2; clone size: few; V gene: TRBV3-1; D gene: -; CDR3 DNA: TGTGCCACCCGGGGGGTCCAGGGGTACTACACCTTC; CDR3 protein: CATRGVQGYYTF
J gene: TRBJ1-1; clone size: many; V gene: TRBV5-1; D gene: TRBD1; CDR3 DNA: TGCGCCAGCAGCGACTCCGACAGGGGTAACACTGAAGCTTTCTTT; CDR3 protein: CASSDSDRGNTEAFF
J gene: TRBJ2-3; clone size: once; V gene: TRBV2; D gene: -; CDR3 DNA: TGTGCCAGCAGTGTAGTCCAGGCCAGCACAGATACGCAGTATTTT; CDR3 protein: CASSVVQASTDTQYF
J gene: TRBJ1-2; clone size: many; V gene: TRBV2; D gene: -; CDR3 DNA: TGTGCCAGCAGTGAAGCCGGGACGGGATATGGCTACACCTTC; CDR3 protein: CASSEAGTGYGYTF
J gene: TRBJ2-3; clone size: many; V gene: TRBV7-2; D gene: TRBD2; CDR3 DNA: TGTGCCAGCAGCTTAGTTGGGGGGGGAGGGACAGATACGCAGTATTTT; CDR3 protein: CASSLVGGGGTDTQYF
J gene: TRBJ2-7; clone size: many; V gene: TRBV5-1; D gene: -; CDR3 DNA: TGCGCCAGCAGCTTGGAAGGAGGGGATCACAAGTACTTC; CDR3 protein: CASSLEGGDHKYF
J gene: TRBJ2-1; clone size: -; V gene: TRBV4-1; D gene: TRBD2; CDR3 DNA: TGCGCCAGCAGCCAACTACTAGCGGGGGTAATTAAGCAGTTCTTC; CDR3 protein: CASSQLLAGVIKQFF
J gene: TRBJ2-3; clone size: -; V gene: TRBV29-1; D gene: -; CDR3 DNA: TGCAGCGTTGATTGGGATCTCACAGATACGCAGTATTTT; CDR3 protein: CSVDWDLTDTQYF
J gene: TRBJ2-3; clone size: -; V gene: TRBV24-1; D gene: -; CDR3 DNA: TGTGCCACCAGTGCCTCTTTTGGGGAGCAGCGTGGGAACACAGATACGCAGTATTTT; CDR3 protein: CATSASFGEQRGNTDTQYF
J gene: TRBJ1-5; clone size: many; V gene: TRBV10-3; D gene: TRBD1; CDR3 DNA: TGTGCCATCAGTGAACAAGGACAGGGGCTTGGAAATCAGCCCCAGCATTTT; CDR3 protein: CAISEQGQGLGNQPQHF
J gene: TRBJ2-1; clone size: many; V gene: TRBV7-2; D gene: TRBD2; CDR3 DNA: TGTGCCAGCAGCCTTCGACCTAGCGGGGGTTACAATGAGCAGTTCTTC; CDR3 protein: CASSLRPSGGYNEQFF
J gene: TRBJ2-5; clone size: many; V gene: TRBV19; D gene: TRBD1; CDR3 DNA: TGTGCCAGTAGACTGGACAGGGGTGAGACCCAGTACTTC; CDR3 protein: CASRLDRGETQYF
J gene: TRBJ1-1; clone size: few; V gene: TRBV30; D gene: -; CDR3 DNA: TGTGCCTGGAGCCCTCCTGGGCTTATGAACACTGAAGCTTTCTTT; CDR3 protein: CAWSPPGLMNTEAFF
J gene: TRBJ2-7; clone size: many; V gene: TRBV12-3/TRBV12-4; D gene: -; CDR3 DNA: TGTGCCAGCAGCGGATACCCTTTTATCGAGCAGTACTTC; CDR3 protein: CASSGYPFIEQYF
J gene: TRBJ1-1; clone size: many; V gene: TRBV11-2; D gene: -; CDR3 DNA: TGTGCCAGCAGCTTAGATCGTTCCACTGAAGCTTTCTTT; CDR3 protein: CASSLDRSTEAFF
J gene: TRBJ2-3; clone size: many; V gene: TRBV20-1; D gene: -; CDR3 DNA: TGCTTTTGGGGGGACCCGTGGGGCACAGATACGCAGTATTTT; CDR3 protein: CFWGDPWGTDTQYF
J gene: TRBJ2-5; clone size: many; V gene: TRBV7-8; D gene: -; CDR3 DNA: TGTGCCAGCAGCTTAGAGGCCTTAATGTACCAAGAGACCCAGTACTTC; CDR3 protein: CASSLEALMYQETQYF
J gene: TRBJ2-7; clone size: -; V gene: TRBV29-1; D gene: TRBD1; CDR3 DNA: TGCAGCGTTGCAGGGGACAGGGGCGCCTACGAGCAGTACTTC; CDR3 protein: CSVAGDRGAYEQYF
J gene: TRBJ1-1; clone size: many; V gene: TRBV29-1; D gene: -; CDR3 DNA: TGCAGCGTCCATCAGGGGACCGAAGCTTTCTTT; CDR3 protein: CSVHQGTEAFF
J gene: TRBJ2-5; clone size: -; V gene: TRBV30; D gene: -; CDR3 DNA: TGTTCCCAAAGGGGGGCCCCCCAAGAGACCCAGTACTTC; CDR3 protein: CSQRGAPQETQYF
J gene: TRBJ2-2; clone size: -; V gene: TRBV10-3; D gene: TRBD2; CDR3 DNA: TGTGCCATCAGTGGATCCGGGGGGGGTGATACGAACACCGGGGAGCTGTTTTTT; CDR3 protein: CAISGSGGGDTNTGELFF
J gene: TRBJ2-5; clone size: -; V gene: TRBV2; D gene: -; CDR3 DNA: TGTGCCAGCAGTCATAAAGAGACCCAGTACTTC; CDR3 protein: CASSHKETQYF
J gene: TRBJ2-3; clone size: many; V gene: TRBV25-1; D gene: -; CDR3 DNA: TGTGCCAGCAGTGAATTTGAGACCTTTGACACAGATACGCAGTATTTT; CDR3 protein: CASSEFETFDTDTQYF
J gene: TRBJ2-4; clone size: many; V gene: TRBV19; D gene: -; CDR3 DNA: TGTGCCAGTAGTCCGGGCCTGGGAGGTTATGCCAAAAACATTCAGTACTTC; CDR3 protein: CASSPGLGGYAKNIQYF
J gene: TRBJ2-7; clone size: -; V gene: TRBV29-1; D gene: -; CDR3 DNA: TGCAGCGTTCCGGCGGCAGGGATGGCCTACGAGCAGTACTTC; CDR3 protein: CSVPAAGMAYEQYF
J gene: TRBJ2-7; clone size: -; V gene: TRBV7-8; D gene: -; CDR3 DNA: TGTGCCAGCAGCCGAGGGGGGGGGTCCTACGAGCAGTACTTC; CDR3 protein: CASSRGGGSYEQYF
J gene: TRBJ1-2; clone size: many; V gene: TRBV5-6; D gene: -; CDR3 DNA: TGTGCCAGCAGCATCAGTGCCGTCTCGTATGGCTACACCTTC; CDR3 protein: CASSISAVSYGYTF
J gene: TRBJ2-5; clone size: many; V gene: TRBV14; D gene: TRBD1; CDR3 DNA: TGTGCCAGCAGCCGTCAGGGACAGGGGCAAGAGACCCAGTACTTC; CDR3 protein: CASSRQGQGQETQYF
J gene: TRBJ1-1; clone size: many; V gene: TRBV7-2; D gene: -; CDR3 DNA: TGTGCCAGCAGCTTATGGGATGGGGGTGAAGCTTTCTTT; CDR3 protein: CASSLWDGGEAFF
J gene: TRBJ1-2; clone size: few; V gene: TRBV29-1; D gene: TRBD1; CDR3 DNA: TGCAGCGCCAAGACAGGGGGCCTTTTCTATGGCTACACCTTC; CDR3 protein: CSAKTGGLFYGYTF
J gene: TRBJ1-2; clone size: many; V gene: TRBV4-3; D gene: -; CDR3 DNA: TGCGCCAGCAGCCAAGAGACTATCGCTAACTATGGCTACACCTTC; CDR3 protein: CASSQETIANYGYTF
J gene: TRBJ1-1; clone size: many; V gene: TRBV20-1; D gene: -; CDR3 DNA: TGCAGTGCATCCCGACAGAACACTGAAGCTTTCTTT; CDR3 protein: CSASRQNTEAFF
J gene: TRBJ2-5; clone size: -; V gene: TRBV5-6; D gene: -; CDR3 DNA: TGTGCCAGCAGTCGATCCGGGAGACAAGAGACCCAGTACTTC; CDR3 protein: CASSRSGRQETQYF
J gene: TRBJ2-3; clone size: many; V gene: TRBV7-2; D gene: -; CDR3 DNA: TGTGCCAGCAGCTTAGCGCGGCGGGGATCCACAGATACGCAGTATTTT; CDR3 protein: CASSLARRGSTDTQYF
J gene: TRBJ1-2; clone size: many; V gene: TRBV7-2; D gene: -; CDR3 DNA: TGTGCCAGCAGCTTAGGAGGGGTTGGAGCTAACTATGGCTACACCTTC; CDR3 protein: CASSLGGVGANYGYTF
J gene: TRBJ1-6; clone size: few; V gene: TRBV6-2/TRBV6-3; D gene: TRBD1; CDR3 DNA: TGTGCCAGCAGATTAACAGGGGTCCTGAGGCGGCCCCACTTT; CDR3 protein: CASRLTGVLRRPHF
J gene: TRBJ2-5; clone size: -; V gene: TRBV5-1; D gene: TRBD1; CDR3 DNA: TGCGCCAGCAGCTCCACGACAGGGGAGGTTGGAGAGACCCAGTACTTC; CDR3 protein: CASSSTTGEVGETQYF
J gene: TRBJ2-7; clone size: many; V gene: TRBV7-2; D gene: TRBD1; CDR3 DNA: TGTGCCAGCAGCTTAATATGGGACAGAGCCTACGAGCAGTACTTC; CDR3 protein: CASSLIWDRAYEQYF
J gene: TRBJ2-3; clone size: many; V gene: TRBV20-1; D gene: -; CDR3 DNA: TGCAGTGCTAGGTCGGCGGGGTGGGATACGCAGTATTTT; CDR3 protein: CSARSAGWDTQYF
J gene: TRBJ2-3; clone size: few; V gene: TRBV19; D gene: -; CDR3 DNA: TGTGCCAGTACCCAAGTGCTCCTAGACACAGATACGCAGTATTTT; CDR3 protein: CASTQVLLDTDTQYF
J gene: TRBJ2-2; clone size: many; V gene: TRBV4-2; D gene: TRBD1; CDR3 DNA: TGTGCCAGCAGCCACCCGGGGGGGACAGGGGACACCGGGGAGCTGTTTTTT; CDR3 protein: CASSHPGGTGDTGELFF
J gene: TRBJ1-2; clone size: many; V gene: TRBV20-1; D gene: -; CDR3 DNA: TGCAGTGCTAGAGGGCCTACAGGGAACTATGGCTACACCTTC; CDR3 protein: CSARGPTGNYGYTF
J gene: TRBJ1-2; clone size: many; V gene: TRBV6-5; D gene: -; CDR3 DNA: TGTGCCAGCAGTTACTCGCCCCCGGGGGCGGGCAACTATGGCTACACCTTC; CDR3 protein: CASSYSPPGAGNYGYTF
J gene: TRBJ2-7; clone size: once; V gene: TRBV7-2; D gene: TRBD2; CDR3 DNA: TGTGCCAGCAACCCCGGGACTAGCGGGAACGAGCAGTACTTC; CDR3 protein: CASNPGTSGNEQYF
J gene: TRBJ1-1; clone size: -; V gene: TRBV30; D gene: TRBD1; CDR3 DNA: TGTGCCTGGAGGGATTCGGACAGGCTCACTGAAGCTTTCTTT; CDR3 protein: CAWRDSDRLTEAFF